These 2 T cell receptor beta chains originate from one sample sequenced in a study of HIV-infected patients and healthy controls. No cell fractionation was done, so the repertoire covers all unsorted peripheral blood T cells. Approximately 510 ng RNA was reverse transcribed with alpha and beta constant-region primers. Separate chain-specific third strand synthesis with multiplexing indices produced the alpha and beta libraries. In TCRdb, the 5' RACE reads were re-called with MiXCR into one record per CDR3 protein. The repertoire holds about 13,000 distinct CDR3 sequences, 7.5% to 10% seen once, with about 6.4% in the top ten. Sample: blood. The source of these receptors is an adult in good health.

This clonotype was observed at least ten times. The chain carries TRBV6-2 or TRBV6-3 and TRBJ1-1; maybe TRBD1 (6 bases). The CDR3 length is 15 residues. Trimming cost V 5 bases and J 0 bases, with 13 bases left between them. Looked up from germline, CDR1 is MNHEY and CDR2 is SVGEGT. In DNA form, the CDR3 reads TGTGCCAGCAGTACGAAACAGGGACTGAACACTGAAGCTTTCTTT. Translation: CASSTKQGLNTEAFF.

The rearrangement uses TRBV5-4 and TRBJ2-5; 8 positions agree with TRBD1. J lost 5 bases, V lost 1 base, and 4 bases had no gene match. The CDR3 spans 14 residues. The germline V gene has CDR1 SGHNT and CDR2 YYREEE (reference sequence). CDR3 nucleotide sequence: TGTGCCAGCAGCTTGCAGGGGGCCTGGGAGACCCAGTACTTC. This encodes CASSLQGAWETQYF. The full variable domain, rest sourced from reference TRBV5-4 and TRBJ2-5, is ETGVTQSPTHLIKTRGQQVTLRCSSQSGHNTVSWYQQALGQGPQFIFQYYREEENGRGNFPPRFSGLQFPNYSSELNVNALELDDSALYLCASSLQGAWETQYFGPGTRLLVL.